This T cell receptor beta chain was sequenced for a study of T cell responses to AZD1222 COVID-19 vaccine. In germline, CDR1 is SGHRS, CDR2 YFSETQ. The CDR3 covers 15 residues. Trimming stripped 5 bases from V and 2 bases from J, with 14 bases between. Pooling was applied to second doses at about 4 or about 12 weeks. Produced via immunoSEQ multiplex PCR; TCRdb's table is partial and in-frame only. This sample has fewer than 130,000 clones, with over 90% found just once. The input for sequencing was peripheral blood, taken 28 days after the second AZD1222 dose. The source is an adult who received the AZD1222 COVID-19 vaccine. The genes are TRBV5-1 and TRBJ1-5; a possible D gene is TRBD1 (6 bases). The CDR3 sequence: CASSWGAGGNQPQHF. The CDR3 DNA reads TGCGCCAGCAGTTGGGGGGCAGGCGGCAATCAGCCCCAGCATTTT.